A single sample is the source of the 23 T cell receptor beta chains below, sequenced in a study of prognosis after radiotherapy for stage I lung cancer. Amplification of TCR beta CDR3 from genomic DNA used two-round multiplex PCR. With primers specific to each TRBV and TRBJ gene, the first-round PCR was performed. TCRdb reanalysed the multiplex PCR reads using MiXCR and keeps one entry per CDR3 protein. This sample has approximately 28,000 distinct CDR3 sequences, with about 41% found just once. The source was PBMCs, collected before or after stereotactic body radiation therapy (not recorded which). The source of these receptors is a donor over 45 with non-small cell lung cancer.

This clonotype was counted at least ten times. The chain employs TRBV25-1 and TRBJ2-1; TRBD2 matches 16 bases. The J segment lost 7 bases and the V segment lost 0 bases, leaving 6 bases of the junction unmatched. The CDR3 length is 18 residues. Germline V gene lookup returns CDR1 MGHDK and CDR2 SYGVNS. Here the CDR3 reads CASSEYGTSGGAGNEQFF. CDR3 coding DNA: TGTGCCAGCAGTGAATATGGGACTAGCGGGGGGGCGGGTAATGAGCAGTTCTTC.

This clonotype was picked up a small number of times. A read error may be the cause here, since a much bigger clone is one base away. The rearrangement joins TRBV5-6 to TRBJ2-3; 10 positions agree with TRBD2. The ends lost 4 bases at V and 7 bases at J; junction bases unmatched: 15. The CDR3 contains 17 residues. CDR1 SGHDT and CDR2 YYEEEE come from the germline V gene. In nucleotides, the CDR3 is TGTGCCAGCAGCGCCAGGCGCGGGAGCGGGAGGGATTATACGCAGTATTTT. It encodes CASSARRGSGRDYTQYF.

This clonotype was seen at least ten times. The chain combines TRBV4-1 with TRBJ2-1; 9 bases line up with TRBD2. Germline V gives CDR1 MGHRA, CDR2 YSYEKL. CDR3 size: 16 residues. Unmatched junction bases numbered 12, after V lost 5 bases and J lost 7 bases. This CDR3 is CASSGTSGSPSNEQFF. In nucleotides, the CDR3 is TGCGCCAGCAGCGGTACTAGCGGGTCCCCGAGTAATGAGCAGTTCTTC.

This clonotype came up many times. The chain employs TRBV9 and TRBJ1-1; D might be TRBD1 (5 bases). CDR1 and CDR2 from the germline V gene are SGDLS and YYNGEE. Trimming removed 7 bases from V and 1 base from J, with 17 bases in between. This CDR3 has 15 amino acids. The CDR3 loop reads CASASGGFTNTEAFF. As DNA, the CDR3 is TGTGCCAGCGCCTCCGGGGGGTTTACGAACACTGAAGCTTTCTTT.

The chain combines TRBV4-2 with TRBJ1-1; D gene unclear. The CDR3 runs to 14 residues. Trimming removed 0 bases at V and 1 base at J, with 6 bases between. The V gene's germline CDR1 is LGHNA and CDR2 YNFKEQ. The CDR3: CASSQETGNTEAFF. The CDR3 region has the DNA TGTGCCAGCAGCCAAGAAACGGGGAACACTGAAGCTTTCTTT.

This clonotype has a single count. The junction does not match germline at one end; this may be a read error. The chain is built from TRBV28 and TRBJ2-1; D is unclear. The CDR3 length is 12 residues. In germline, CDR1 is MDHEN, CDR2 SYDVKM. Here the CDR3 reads CASSSAHHDQFF. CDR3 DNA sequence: TGTGCCAGCAGCTCGGCCCACCATGATCAGTTCTTC.

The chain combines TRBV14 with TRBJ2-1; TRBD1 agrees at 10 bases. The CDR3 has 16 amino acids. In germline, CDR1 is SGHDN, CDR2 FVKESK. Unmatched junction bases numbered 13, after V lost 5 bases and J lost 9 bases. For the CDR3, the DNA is TGTGCCAGCAGCAAAGGGACAGGGGCGAAGGTGGGTGAGCAGTTCTTC. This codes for CASSKGTGAKVGEQFF.

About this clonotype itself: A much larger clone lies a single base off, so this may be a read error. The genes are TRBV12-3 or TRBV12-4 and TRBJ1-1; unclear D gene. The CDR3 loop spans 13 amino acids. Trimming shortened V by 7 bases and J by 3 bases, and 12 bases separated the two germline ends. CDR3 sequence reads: CASTLTAHTEAFF. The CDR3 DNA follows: TGTGCCAGCACCTTGACGGCCCACACTGAAGCTTTCTTT.

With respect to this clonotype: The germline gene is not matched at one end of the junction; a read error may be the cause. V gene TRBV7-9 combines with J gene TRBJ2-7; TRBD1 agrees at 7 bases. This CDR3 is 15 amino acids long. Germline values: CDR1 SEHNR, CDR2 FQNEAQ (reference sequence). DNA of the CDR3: TGTGCCAGCAGCTCGCCTGGACAGGTCATTAACGAGCGGTACTTC. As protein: CASSSPGQVINERYF.

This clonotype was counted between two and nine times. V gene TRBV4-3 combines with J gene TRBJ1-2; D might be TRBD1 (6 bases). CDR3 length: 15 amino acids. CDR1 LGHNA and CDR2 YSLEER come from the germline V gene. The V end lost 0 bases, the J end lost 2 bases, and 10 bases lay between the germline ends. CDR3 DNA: TGCGCCAGCAGCCAAGAGGACAGAACGAACTATGGCTACACCTTC. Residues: CASSQEDRTNYGYTF.

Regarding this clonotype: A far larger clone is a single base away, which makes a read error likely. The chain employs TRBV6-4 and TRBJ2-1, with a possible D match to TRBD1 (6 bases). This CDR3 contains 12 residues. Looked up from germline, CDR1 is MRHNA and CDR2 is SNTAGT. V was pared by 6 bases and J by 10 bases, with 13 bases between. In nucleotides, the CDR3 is TGTGCCAGCAGGGGACATGTTGCGGAGCAGTTCTTC. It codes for CASRGHVAEQFF.

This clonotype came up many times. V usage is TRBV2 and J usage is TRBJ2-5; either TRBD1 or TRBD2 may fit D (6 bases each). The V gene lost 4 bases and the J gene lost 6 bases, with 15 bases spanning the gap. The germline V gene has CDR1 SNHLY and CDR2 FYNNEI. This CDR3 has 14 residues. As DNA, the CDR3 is TGTGCCAGCAGTGGGGATGGAGGGGGTCAGACCCAGTACTTC. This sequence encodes CASSGDGGGQTQYF. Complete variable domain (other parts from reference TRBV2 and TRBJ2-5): EPEVTQTPSHQVTQMGQEVILRCVPISNHLYFYWYRQILGQKVEFLVSFYNNEISEKSEIFDDQFSVERPDGSNFTLKIRSTKLEDSAMYFCASSGDGGGQTQYFGPGTRLLVL.

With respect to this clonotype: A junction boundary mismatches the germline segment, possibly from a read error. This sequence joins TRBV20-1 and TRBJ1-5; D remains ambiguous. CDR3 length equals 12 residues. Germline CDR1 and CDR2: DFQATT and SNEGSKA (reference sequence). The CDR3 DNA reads TGCAGTGCTAGCGGAGAAGATCAGCCACAGCATTTT. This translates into CSASGEDQPQHF.

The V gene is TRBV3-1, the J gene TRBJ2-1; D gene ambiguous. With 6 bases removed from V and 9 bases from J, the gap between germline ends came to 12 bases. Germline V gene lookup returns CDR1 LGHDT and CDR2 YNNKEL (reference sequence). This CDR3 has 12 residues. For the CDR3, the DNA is TGTGCCAGCAGAGGTCTTTTAGGTGAGCAGTTCTTC. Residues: CASRGLLGEQFF.

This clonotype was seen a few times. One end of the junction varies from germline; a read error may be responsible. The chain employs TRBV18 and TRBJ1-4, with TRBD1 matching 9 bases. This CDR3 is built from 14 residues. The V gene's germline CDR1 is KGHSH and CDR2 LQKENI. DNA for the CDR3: TGTGCCAGCTCACCGGACAGGGGTCGAGAAAAACTGGTTTTT. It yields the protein CASSPDRGREKLVF.

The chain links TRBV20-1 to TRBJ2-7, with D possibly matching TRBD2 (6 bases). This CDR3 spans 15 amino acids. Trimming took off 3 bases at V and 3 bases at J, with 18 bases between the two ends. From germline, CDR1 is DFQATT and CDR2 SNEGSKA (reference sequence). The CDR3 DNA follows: TGCAGTGCTAGTAGACCCCTGGTGGAGGGCTACGAGCAGTACTTC. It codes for CSASRPLVEGYEQYF.

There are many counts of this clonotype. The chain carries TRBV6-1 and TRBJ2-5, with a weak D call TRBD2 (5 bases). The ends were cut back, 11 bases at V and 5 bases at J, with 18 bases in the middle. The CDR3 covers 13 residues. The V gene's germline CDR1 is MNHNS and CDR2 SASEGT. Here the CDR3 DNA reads TGTGCCTACGGGAACTCACAAATGGAGACCCAGTACTTC. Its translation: CAYGNSQMETQYF.

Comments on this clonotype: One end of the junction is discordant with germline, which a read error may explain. CDR3 bases: TGCGCCAGCAGCTTGGAACCGGTGAACACCGGGGAGCTGGTTTTT. It translates to CASSLEPVNTGELVF. The chain couples TRBV5-1 to TRBJ2-2, with a tentative D call TRBD2 (5 bases). The CDR3 has 15 residues. The V gene's germline CDR1 is SGHRS and CDR2 YFSETQ.

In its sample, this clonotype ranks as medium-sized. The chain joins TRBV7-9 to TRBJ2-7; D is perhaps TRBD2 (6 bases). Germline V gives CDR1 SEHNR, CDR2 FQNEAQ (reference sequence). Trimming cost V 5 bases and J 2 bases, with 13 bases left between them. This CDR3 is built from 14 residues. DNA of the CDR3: TGTGCCAGCAGCCCCCCCGGAGGGGCCTACGAGCAGTACTTC. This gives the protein CASSPPGGAYEQYF.

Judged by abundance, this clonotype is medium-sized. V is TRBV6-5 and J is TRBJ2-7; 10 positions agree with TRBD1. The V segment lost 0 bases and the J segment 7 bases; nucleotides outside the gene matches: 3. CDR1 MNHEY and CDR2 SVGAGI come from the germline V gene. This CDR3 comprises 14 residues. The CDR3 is CASSYSGQGLEQYF. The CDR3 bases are TGTGCCAGCAGTTACTCGGGACAGGGGTTGGAGCAGTACTTC.

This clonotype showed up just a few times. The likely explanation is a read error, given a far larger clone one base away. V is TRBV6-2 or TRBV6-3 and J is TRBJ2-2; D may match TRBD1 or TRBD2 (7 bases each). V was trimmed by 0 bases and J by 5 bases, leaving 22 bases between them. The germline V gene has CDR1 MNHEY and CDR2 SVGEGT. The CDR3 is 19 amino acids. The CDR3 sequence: CASSYSPSGLGGGTGELFF. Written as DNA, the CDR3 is TGTGCCAGCAGTTACTCACCGAGTGGACTAGGGGGCGGAACCGGGGAGCTGTTTTTT.

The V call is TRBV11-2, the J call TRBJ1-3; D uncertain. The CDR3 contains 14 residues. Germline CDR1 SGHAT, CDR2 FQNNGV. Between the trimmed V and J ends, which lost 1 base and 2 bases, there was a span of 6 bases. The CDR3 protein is CASSLVRTGNTIYF. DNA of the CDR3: TGTGCCAGCAGCTTAGTCAGGACTGGAAACACCATATATTTT.

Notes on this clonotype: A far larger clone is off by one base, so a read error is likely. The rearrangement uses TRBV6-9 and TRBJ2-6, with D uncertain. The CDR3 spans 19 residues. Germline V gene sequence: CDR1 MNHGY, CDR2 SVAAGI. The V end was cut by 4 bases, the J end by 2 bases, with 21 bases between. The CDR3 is CASSSRVLGLGTGANVLTF. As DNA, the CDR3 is TGTGCCAGCAGTTCCCGCGTATTGGGCCTCGGTACTGGGGCCAACGTCCTGACTTTC.